One sample yielded the 22 T cell receptor beta chains listed below, sequenced in a study of cytotoxic CD8 clonotypes in ibrutinib-treated CLL. This table comes from immunoSEQ multiplex PCR, and its TCRdb copy is limited to in-frame clones, with some not included. Altogether fewer than 70,000 clones are present, roughly 70% being singletons, with the ten largest covering about 39%. Specimen: PBMCs, collected after 12 months of ibrutinib treatment. The receptors here all came from a human donor with chronic lymphocytic leukemia.

The chain links TRBV7-3 to TRBJ2-7; D may be TRBD1 (5 bases). Between the trimmed V and J ends, which lost 5 bases and 4 bases, there was a span of 18 bases. CDR3 length: 15 amino acids. Germline CDR1 and CDR2: SGHTA and FQGTGA. The chain's CDR3 is CASSTGGAPRYEQYF. The DNA for the CDR3 is TGTGCCAGCAGCACTGGTGGGGCCCCCAGGTACGAGCAGTACTTC.

The CDR3 protein is CSGRGQGSYEQYF. For the CDR3, the DNA is TGCAGCGGTCGTGGACAGGGTTCCTACGAGCAGTACTTC. This chain joins TRBV29-1 and TRBJ2-7; 8 positions match TRBD1. Germline V gene data show CDR1 as SQVTM and CDR2 as ANQGSEA. CDR3 length equals 13 residues. V lost 7 bases and J lost 1; bases outside the gene matches: 6.

The J gene is TRBJ2-5, the V gene TRBV5-1; TRBD2 matches 16 bases. The CDR3 contains 17 residues. From germline, CDR1 is SGHRS and CDR2 YFSETQ. With V trimmed by 3 bases and J by 4 bases, 6 bases remained unmatched. CDR3 amino acids: CASSSGLAGGPRETQYF. CDR3 nucleotide sequence: TGCGCCAGCAGCTCGGGACTAGCGGGAGGGCCTAGAGAGACCCAGTACTTC.

The genes are TRBV2 and TRBJ2-7; D not certain. Germline V gene data show CDR1 as SNHLY and CDR2 as FYNNEI. The length of the CDR3 is 9 residues. The germline V and J ends were trimmed by 8 bases and 6 bases, with 5 bases remaining between them. Here the CDR3 reads CASGSEQYF. The CDR3 DNA is TGTGCCAGCGGGTCCGAGCAGTACTTC.

The rearrangement joins TRBV6-5 to TRBJ2-3; 11 positions agree with TRBD2. Unmatched junction bases numbered 6, after V lost 8 bases and J lost 5 bases. Per the germline V gene, CDR1 is MNHEY and CDR2 is SVGAGI. The CDR3 contains 14 residues. CDR3 coding DNA: TGTGCCAGCGCTGCGGGACTAGCGGTAGATACGCAGTATTTT. This sequence encodes CASAAGLAVDTQYF.

In its sample, this clone was seen a few times. The V and J genes are TRBV5-1 and TRBJ2-2, with a possible D match to TRBD1 (6 bases). Germline CDR1 reads SGHRS; CDR2 reads YFSETQ. Trimming cost V 4 bases and J 4 bases, with 14 bases left between them. CDR3 length: 15 residues. The CDR3 region is CASSLQGWGTGELFF. The CDR3 DNA sequence: TGCGCCAGCAGCCTACAGGGATGGGGCACCGGGGAGCTGTTTTTT. Filled out from reference TRBV5-1 and TRBJ2-2, the complete variable domain reads KAGVTQTPRYLIKTRGQQVTLSCSPISGHRSVSWYQQTPGQGLQFLFEYFSETQRNKGNFPGRFSGRQFSNSRSEMNVSTLELGDSALYLCASSLQGWGTGELFFGEGSRLTVL.

The chain combines TRBV2 with TRBJ2-1; D not resolved. The CDR3 has 12 residues. V was clipped by 6 bases and J by 13 bases, with 16 bases between them. Germline values: CDR1 SNHLY, CDR2 FYNNEI. CDR3 residues: CASSRMDPKQFF. In nucleotides, the CDR3 is TGTGCCAGCAGCCGAATGGACCCCAAACAGTTCTTC.

The V gene is TRBV7-3, the J gene TRBJ2-1; 8 positions agree with TRBD2. The ends lost 5 bases at V and 6 bases at J; junction bases unmatched: 9. The CDR3 extends over 15 amino acids. CDR1 is SGHTA, CDR2 FQGTGA, per germline. This chain's CDR3 is CASSPTPGTSNEQFF. CDR3 sequence (DNA): TGTGCCAGCAGCCCGACTCCCGGGACTAGCAATGAGCAGTTCTTC. Combining the CDR3 with reference TRBV7-3 and TRBJ2-1 gives the whole variable domain GAGVSQTPSNKVTEKGKYVELRCDPISGHTALYWYRQSLGQGPEFLIYFQGTGAADDSGLPNDRFFAVRPEGSVSTLKIQRTERGDSAVYLCASSPTPGTSNEQFFGPGTRLTVL.

The rearrangement uses TRBV28 and TRBJ2-3, with TRBD2 matching 12 bases. The CDR3 is made up of 16 amino acids. Germline V gene sequence: CDR1 MDHEN, CDR2 SYDVKM. V trimming: 6 bases; J trimming: 4 bases; junction bases outside the gene matches: 8. The CDR3 spells CASRPGLAGQSDTQYF. The CDR3 nucleotides are TGTGCCAGCAGGCCCGGACTAGCGGGACAGTCAGATACGCAGTATTTT.

The J gene is TRBJ1-2, the V gene TRBV5-1, with 8 bases matching TRBD1. This CDR3 is built from 14 residues. The V gene's germline CDR1 is SGHRS and CDR2 YFSETQ. Trimming at V came to 3 bases and at J to 4 bases, leaving 5 bases not matched to a gene. CDR3 coding DNA: TGCGCCAGCAGCTCAACGGGACAGGCCTATGGCTACACCTTC. Its translation is CASSSTGQAYGYTF.

The rearrangement links TRBV30 to TRBJ1-4, with a tentative D call TRBD1 (6 bases). This CDR3 has 14 residues. The V and J ends lost 1 base and 5 bases respectively, with 11 bases between them. The germline CDR1 and CDR2 sequences are GTSNPN and SVGIG (reference sequence). CDR3 in amino acids: CAWSEGGGNEKLFF. The CDR3 DNA is TGTGCCTGGAGTGAGGGAGGGGGGAATGAAAAACTGTTTTTT. The complete variable domain, with remaining parts taken from reference TRBV30 and TRBJ1-4, reads SQTIHQWPATLVQPVGSPLSLECTVEGTSNPNLYWYRQAAGRGLQLLFYSVGIGQISSEVPQNLSASRPQDRQFILSSKKLLLSDSGFYLCAWSEGGGNEKLFFGSGTQLSVL.

The chain has TRBV4-2 and TRBJ2-7; TRBD1 aligns across 9 bases. Germline trimming cut 0 bases from V and 5 bases from J; bases unmatched to any gene: 11. This CDR3 is 17 amino acids long. Germline CDR1 LGHNA, CDR2 YNFKEQ. Here the CDR3 reads CASSQDGGGQGTDEQYF. The CDR3 DNA reads TGTGCCAGCAGCCAAGATGGGGGTGGACAGGGGACCGACGAGCAGTACTTC.

In regard to this clone: The germline gene is not matched at one end of the junction; a read error may be the cause. The chain is built from TRBV7-7 and TRBJ2-2; 7 bases agree with TRBD2. The CDR3 sequence is 15 residues long. Germline V CDR1 and CDR2: SSHAT, FNYEAQ (reference sequence). The DNA for the CDR3 is TGTGCTAGCAGCTTAGCGGGCACGGCGAGTAGGGAGCTGTTTTTT. Its translation: CASSLAGTASRELFF.

The rearrangement uses TRBV27 and TRBJ2-5, with D perhaps matching TRBD1 (5 bases). Germline CDR1 is MNHEY and CDR2 is SMNVEV (reference sequence). CDR3 length equals 15 residues. V lost 6 bases and J 1 base, leaving 15 bases between the germline ends. CDR3 amino acids: CASRSRQLLQETQYF. CDR3 bases: TGTGCCAGCAGGAGCCGACAGCTTCTCCAAGAGACCCAGTACTTC.

The genes are TRBV14 and TRBJ1-1; D unresolved. The CDR3 loop spans 18 amino acids. Trimming cost V 0 bases and J 0 bases, with 17 bases left between them. Germline V lookup: CDR1 SGHDN, CDR2 FVKESK. CDR3 nucleotide sequence: TGTGCCAGCAGCCAAGACGGGCGCGGCAGCCCCTTGAACACTGAAGCTTTCTTT. Its protein product is CASSQDGRGSPLNTEAFF.

The gene calls are TRBV12-5 and TRBJ2-5; D ambiguous. Germline-derived CDR1 and CDR2 are LGHNT and FRNRAP. This CDR3 has 12 amino acids. Trimming shortened V by 3 bases and J by 5 bases, and 7 bases separated the two germline ends. The chain's CDR3 is CASGFAGETQYF. The CDR3 DNA is TGTGCTAGTGGTTTTGCTGGCGAGACCCAGTACTTC.

The rearrangement uses TRBV5-6 and TRBJ1-1; perhaps TRBD1 as D (5 bases). With 0 bases removed from V and 1 base from J, the gap between germline ends came to 7 bases. This CDR3 comprises 14 residues. Germline CDR1 and CDR2: SGHDT and YYEEEE. The DNA for the CDR3 is TGTGCCAGCAGCTTGGGGACAAAGAACACTGAAGCTTTCTTT. As protein: CASSLGTKNTEAFF.

This clone was detected a few times. The V and J genes are TRBV27 and TRBJ2-3; no firm D call. Trimming removed 8 bases at V and 15 bases at J, with 12 bases between. The CDR3 consists of 9 residues. Per the germline V gene, CDR1 is MNHEY and CDR2 is SMNVEV (reference sequence). The DNA of the CDR3 is TGTGCCAGCGGCACGGCTCCCTATTTT. This codes for CASGTAPYF.

Within the sample, this clone is medium-sized. The chain links TRBV4-3 to TRBJ2-1; D is possibly TRBD2 (6 bases). CDR1 and CDR2 (germline): LGHNA, YSLEER. The CDR3 loop spans 18 amino acids. Deletions cut 0 bases from V and 5 bases from J, with 20 bases between. DNA of the CDR3: TGCGCCAGCAGCCAAGATCTTCAGGAGGGCCTGTTGGACAATGAGCAGTTCTTC. This sequence encodes CASSQDLQEGLLDNEQFF.

The V gene is TRBV27, the J gene TRBJ2-7, with 13 positions matching TRBD2. Trimming cost V 4 bases and J 3 bases; bases outside gene matches: 3. The CDR3 consists of 15 residues. The V gene's germline CDR1 is MNHEY and CDR2 SMNVEV (reference sequence). The CDR3 region has the DNA TGTGCCAGCAGTTCTAGGACTAGCGGGAGCTACGAGCAGTACTTC. Translation gives CASSSRTSGSYEQYF.

The sample holds a few counts of this clone. The rearrangement uses TRBV7-3 and TRBJ2-3, with 13 bases matching TRBD2. CDR1 is SGHTA, CDR2 FQGTGA, per germline. The trim removed 5 bases at V and 5 bases at J, leaving 4 bases unmatched. This CDR3 is 15 amino acids long. This CDR3 reads CASSTGLAGVDTQYF. Written as DNA, the CDR3 is TGTGCCAGCAGCACCGGACTAGCGGGAGTAGATACGCAGTATTTT.

The chain carries TRBV29-1 and TRBJ2-7; TRBD1 aligns across 9 bases. The CDR3 is 14 amino acids. From germline, CDR1 is SQVTM and CDR2 ANQGSEA. With 7 bases clipped from V and 1 base from J, the junction kept 8 bases outside the gene matches. The CDR3 sequence: CSGRGGQGSYEQYF. The CDR3 nucleotides are TGCAGCGGGCGAGGGGGACAGGGTTCCTACGAGCAGTACTTC.